This T cell receptor (beta chain) was found in a study of tumor and adjacent non-tumor tissue in lung cancer. Study information: On average, productive TCRbeta reads reached roughly 4 million per sample.

CDR1 and CDR2 from the germline V gene are MNHEY and SVGAGI. CDR3 length equals 18 residues. TCRbeta libraries were built with three rounds of nested PCR, modified from ARM-PCR. A single record per CDR3 protein comes from TCRdb applying MiXCR to the multiplex PCR reads. The sample includes approximately 53,000 distinct CDR3 sequences, just under 75% of them seen just once. The template was RNA from unsorted bulk tissue. Distant lung tissue was collected more than 3 cm away from the tumor edge. Sequenced sample: distant non-tumor lung tissue. The TCR sequence derives from a woman aged 60-70 years with non-small cell lung cancer. The gene calls are TRBV6-5 and TRBJ2-2, with 8 nucleotides matching TRBD2. CDR3 bases: TGTACTAGCAGTTACTCGATGACCACTAGCGGGAACACCGGGGAGCTGTTTTTT. Protein product: CTSSYSMTTSGNTGELFF.